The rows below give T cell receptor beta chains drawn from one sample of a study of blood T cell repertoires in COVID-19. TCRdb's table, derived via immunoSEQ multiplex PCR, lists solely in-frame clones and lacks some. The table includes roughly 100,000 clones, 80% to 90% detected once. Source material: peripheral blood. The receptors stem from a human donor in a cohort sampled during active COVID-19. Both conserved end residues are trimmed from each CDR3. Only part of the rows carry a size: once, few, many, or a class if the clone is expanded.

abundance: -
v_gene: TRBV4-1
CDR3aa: ASSQDRTGGGDYGYT

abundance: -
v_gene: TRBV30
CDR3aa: AWSPGQDEQY

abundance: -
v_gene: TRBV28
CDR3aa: ASSRVLAIGEQY

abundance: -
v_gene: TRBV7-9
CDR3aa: ASSLGGGRNTEAF

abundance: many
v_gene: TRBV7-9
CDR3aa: ASSGTKGEQF

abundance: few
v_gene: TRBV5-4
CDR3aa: ASSGTGTSPLH

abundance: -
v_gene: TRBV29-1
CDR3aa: SVRTDSGNTIY

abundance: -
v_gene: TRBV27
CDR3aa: ASTGLAGVGSSYEQY

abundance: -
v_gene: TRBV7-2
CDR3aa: ASRPSGSSYEQY

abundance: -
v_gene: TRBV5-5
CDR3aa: ASSDPGQSNTGELF

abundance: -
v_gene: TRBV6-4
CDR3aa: ASSTTWDYSTGELF

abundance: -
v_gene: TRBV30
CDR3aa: AWIRGQAEAF

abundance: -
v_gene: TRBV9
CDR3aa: ASSVSPQDRVYSPLH

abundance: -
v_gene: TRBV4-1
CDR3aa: ASSQDQVHGRGTDTQY

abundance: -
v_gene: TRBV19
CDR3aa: ASSFPGATTYEQY

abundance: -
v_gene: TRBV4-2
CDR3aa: ASSQGDRGRLETQY

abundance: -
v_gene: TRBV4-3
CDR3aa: ASSPRERHPYNEQF

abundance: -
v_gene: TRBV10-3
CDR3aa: AIRQTGGTYEQY

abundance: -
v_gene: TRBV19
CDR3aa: ASSMSGGAWETQY

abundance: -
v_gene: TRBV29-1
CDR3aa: SVEITGGGGYT

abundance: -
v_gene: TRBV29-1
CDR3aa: SAVATLMNTEAF

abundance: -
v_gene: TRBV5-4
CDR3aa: ASSLDLGQGYNEQF

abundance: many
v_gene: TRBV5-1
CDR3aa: ASSGSRGRDEKLF

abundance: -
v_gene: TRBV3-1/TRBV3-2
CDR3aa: ASSPFGRGGDLSYEQY

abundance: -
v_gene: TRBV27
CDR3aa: ASSSRQRANSPLH

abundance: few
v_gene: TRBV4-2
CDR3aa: ASSQEGTATYEQY

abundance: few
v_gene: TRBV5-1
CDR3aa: ASTLGGDSPLH

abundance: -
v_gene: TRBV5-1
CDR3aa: ASSVSGTGNTEAF

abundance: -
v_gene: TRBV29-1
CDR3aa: SVGASGKDTQY

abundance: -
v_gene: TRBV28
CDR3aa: ASKSGGDLDTIY

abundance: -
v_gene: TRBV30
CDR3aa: AWSLGGARGYT

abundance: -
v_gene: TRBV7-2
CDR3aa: ASSRYSNQPQH

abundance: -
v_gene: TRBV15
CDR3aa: ATSILSGSSYNEQF

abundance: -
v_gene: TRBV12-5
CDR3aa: ASGPLTSGYPYEQY

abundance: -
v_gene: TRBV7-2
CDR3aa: ASSLAASGRTGELF

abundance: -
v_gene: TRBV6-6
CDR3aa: ASSRLVDTQY

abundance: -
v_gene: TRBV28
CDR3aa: ASFTRTQPGELF